Described below is a single T cell receptor beta chain sequence and its context. Its target is unknown. The record originates from a study of shared clonotypes between healthy human individuals. Germline-derived CDR1 and CDR2 are SGHRS and YFSETQ. The CDR3 loop spans 18 amino acids. Trimming cost V 5 bases and J 0 bases; bases outside gene matches: 11. Method: immunoSEQ multiplex PCR; TCRdb's copy keeps in-frame clones and lacks some. The sample holds roughly 1,100,000 clones; about 74% are singletons and the top ten take roughly 1.5%. There were only Caucasian adults among the donors, and all lived in Nashville, Tennessee. Study observations and caveats: Non-shared clonotypes showed lower generation probabilities than clonotypes common to all four donors.

The sequence came from a man younger than 30 in good health. The rearrangement links TRBV5-1 to TRBJ2-5, with TRBD2 matching over 12 bases. The sample comprised memory CD4+ T cells sorted from blood. Stated subset: CD45RA-negative fraction. The CDR3, as DNA: TGCGCCAGCAGTGCGTTTACTAGCGGGGGGACTTACCAAGAGACCCAGTACTTC. Its protein product is CASSAFTSGGTYQETQYF.